The rows below give T cell receptor beta chains drawn from one sample of a study of T cells in localized non-small cell lung cancer. Clones were sequenced by immunoSEQ multiplex PCR, and TCRdb holds only the in-frame ones, with some missing. This table has 15,000 to 20,000 clones, roughly 82% appearing once. The source material was peripheral blood, sampled before any cancer treatment. The origin of the receptors is a male donor aged 60 or over with stage I lung adenocarcinoma. CDR3s include the opening cysteine and the closing phenylalanine or tryptophan. D genes are given only for firm matches. Part of the rows lack a size; the others show once, few, many or a class for expanded clones.

CASSLSIGTANTEAFF,TGTGCCAGCAGTTTATCGATTGGGACGGCGAACACTGAAGCTTTCTTT,TRBJ1-1,16,TRBV27,NA,few
CASSISLFF,TGTGCCAGTAGTATCTCCCTGTTTTTT,TRBJ1-4,9,TRBV19,NA,NA
CASSASPSTVTYEQYF,TGCGCCAGCAGCGCGTCTCCGTCTACGGTGACCTACGAGCAGTACTTC,TRBJ2-7,16,TRBV5-1,NA,NA
CASSLGDGVKQYF,TGTGCCAGCAGCTTGGGAGACGGGGTAAAGCAGTACTTC,TRBJ2-7,13,TRBV7-9,NA,NA
CASSRPGTSGRNEQFF,TGTGCCAGCAGCAGGCCCGGGACTAGCGGGAGAAATGAGCAGTTCTTC,TRBJ2-1,16,TRBV7-3,TRBD2,NA
CASSGAQRGHPSTDTQYF,TGTGCCAGTAGTGGGGCCCAACGAGGCCACCCTAGCACAGATACGCAGTATTTT,TRBJ2-3,18,TRBV19,NA,NA
CASSAKGSYEQYF,TGTGCCAGCAGTGCTAAGGGTTCCTACGAGCAGTACTTC,TRBJ2-7,13,TRBV6-4,NA,NA
CASSPGEPNTEAFF,TGTGCCAGCTCTCCAGGGGAGCCGAACACTGAAGCTTTCTTT,TRBJ1-1,14,TRBV18,NA,NA
CASSLRQGVLEKLFF,TGTGCCAGCAGTTTACGACAGGGGGTTCTTGAAAAACTGTTTTTT,TRBJ1-4,15,TRBV6-6,TRBD1,NA
CASSLGGWLAGNEQFF,TGCGCCAGCAGCTTGGGAGGGTGGCTAGCGGGGAATGAGCAGTTCTTC,TRBJ2-1,16,TRBV5-1,TRBD2,NA
CASSVDIAGGARAETQYF,TGTGCCAGCAGCGTAGATATAGCGGGAGGAGCCCGGGCGGAGACCCAGTACTTC,TRBJ2-5,18,TRBV9,TRBD2,NA